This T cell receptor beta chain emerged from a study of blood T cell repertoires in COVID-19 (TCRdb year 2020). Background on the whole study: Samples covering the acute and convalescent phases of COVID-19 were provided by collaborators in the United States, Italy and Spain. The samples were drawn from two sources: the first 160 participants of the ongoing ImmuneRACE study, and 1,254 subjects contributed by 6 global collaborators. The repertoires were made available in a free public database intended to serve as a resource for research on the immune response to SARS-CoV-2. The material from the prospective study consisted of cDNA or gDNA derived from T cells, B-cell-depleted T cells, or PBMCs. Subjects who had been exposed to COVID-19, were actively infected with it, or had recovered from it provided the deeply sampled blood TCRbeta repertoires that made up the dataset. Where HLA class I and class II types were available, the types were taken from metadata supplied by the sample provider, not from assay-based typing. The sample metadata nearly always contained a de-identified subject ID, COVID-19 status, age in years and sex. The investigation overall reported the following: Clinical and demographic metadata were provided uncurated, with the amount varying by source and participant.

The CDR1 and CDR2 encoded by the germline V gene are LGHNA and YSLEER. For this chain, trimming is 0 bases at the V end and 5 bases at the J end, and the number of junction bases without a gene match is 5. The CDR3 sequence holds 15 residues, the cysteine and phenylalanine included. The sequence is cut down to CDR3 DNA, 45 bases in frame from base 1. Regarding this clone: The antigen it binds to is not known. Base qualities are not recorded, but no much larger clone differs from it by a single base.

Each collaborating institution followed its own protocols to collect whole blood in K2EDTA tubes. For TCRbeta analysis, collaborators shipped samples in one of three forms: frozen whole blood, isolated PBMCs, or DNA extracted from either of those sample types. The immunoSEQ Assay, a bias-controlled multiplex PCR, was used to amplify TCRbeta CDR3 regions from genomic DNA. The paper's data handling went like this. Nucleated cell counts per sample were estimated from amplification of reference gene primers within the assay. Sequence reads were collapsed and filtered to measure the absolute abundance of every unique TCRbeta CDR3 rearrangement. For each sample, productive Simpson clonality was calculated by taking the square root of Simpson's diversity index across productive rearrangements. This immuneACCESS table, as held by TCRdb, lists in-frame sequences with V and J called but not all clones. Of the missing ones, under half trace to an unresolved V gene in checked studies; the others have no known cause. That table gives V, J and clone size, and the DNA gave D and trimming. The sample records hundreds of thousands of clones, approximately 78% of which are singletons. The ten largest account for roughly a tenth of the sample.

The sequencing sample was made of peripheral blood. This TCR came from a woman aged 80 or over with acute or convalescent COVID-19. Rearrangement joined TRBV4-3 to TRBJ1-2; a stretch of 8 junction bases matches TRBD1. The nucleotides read TGCGCCAGCAGCCAAGATCAGGGGGCGCGATATGGCTACACCTTC. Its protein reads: CASSQDQGARYGYTF.